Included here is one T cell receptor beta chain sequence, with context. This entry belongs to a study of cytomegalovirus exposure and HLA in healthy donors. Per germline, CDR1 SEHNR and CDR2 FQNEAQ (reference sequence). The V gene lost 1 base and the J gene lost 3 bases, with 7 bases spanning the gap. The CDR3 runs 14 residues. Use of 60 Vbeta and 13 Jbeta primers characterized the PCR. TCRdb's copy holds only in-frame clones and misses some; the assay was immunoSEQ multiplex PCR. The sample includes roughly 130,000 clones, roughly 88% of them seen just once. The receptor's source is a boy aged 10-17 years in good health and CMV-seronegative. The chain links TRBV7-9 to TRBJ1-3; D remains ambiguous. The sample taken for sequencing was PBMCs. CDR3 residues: CASSLDSGGNTIYF. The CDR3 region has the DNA TGTGCCAGCAGCTTAGATTCGGGTGGAAACACCATATATTTT.